The following is a TCR beta chain sequence with its context. Antigen specificity is unknown. The data are from a study of CD8+ T cells in alopecia areata. About the study: Tofacitinib ran 6 to 18 months, followed by 6 months off drug.

Sequencing used cDNA as its template, made by extracting RNA and reverse transcribing it. Only in-frame clones appear in the TCRdb table, and some are missing; sequencing was by immunoSEQ multiplex PCR. The sample has fewer than 250,000 clones, 45% to 75% seen once. V was clipped by 0 bases and J by 11 bases; unmatched bases: 10. This CDR3 is 15 amino acids long. The germline V gene encodes CDR1 LNHNV and CDR2 YYDKDF (reference sequence). The study's findings and limits: Many expanded lesional clones persisted in scalp and blood during tofacitinib. Sequenced scalp T cells also include alphabeta T cells resident in normal skin. Scalp clonality and expanded CD8+ clones among the top 100 were significantly decreased by tofacitinib.

Treatment described: oral pan-JAK inhibitor, 5-10 mg twice daily. The sequences come from CD4+ T cells sorted from blood, collected at week 4, from a patient treated with tofacitinib. The sequence derives from a human donor with alopecia areata. The genes are TRBV15 and TRBJ1-5; 7 bases are a match to TRBD1. CDR3 in amino acids: CATSRETGAHGAQHF. The CDR3 DNA reads TGTGCCACCAGCAGAGAAACAGGGGCCCATGGAGCCCAGCATTTT.